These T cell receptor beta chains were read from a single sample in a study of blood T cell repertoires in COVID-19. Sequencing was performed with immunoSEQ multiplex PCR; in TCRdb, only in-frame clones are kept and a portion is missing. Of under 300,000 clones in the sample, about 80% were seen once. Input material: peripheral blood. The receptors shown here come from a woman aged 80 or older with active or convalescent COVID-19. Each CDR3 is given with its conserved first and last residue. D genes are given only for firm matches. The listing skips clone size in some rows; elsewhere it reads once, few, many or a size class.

cdr3_aa: CASSPDGTGYGLAGGPDTGELFF
cdr3_nt: TGTGCCAGCAGCCCGGACGGGACAGGGTACGGACTAGCGGGGGGGCCGGACACCGGGGAGCTGTTTTTT
clone_size: -
v_call: TRBV14
d_call: TRBD2
j_call: TRBJ2-2

cdr3_aa: CASSSPGGGYEQYF
cdr3_nt: TGTGCCAGCAGCTCCCCAGGGGGCGGATACGAGCAGTACTTC
clone_size: -
v_call: TRBV5-6
d_call: TRBD1
j_call: TRBJ2-7

cdr3_aa: CASSYHVTFSTDTQYF
cdr3_nt: TGTGCCAGCAGTTACCACGTTACTTTTAGCACAGATACGCAGTATTTT
clone_size: -
v_call: TRBV6-5
d_call: -
j_call: TRBJ2-3

cdr3_aa: CASSIPSGQGATGELFF
cdr3_nt: TGTGCCAGTAGTATTCCCTCGGGACAGGGGGCGACCGGGGAGCTGTTTTTT
clone_size: once
v_call: TRBV19
d_call: TRBD1
j_call: TRBJ2-2

cdr3_aa: CASSLEGPDRGSEQYF
cdr3_nt: TGTGCCAGCAGCTTAGAGGGTCCGGACAGGGGCTCCGAGCAGTACTTC
clone_size: -
v_call: TRBV11-3
d_call: TRBD1
j_call: TRBJ2-7

cdr3_aa: CASSIGTGVAGELFF
cdr3_nt: TGTGCCAGTAGTATTGGGACGGGGGTCGCCGGGGAGCTGTTTTTT
clone_size: -
v_call: TRBV19
d_call: -
j_call: TRBJ2-2

cdr3_aa: CATSPGQGYEQYF
cdr3_nt: TGTGCCACCTCTCCGGGACAGGGATACGAGCAGTACTTC
clone_size: -
v_call: TRBV10-3
d_call: TRBD1
j_call: TRBJ2-7

cdr3_aa: CASSPQQGYSPLHF
cdr3_nt: TGTGCCAGCAGCCCCCAGCAGGGGTATTCACCCCTCCACTTT
clone_size: few
v_call: TRBV7-9
d_call: -
j_call: TRBJ1-6

cdr3_aa: CASSLTGTGELFF
cdr3_nt: TGTGCCAGCAGCTTAACCGGGACCGGGGAGCTGTTTTTT
clone_size: -
v_call: TRBV7-9
d_call: -
j_call: TRBJ2-2

cdr3_aa: CAISEGAGGPGTGELFF
cdr3_nt: TGTGCCATCAGTGAGGGAGCGGGAGGGCCCGGGACCGGGGAGCTGTTTTTT
clone_size: -
v_call: TRBV10-3
d_call: TRBD2
j_call: TRBJ2-2

cdr3_aa: CASSLRGSGEVNEQFF
cdr3_nt: TGCGCCAGCAGCCTCCGGGGGAGCGGGGAAGTCAATGAGCAGTTCTTC
clone_size: -
v_call: TRBV5-1
d_call: TRBD2
j_call: TRBJ2-1

cdr3_aa: CAIGGGTTDTQYF
cdr3_nt: TGTGCCATCGGGGGAGGAACCACAGATACGCAGTATTTT
clone_size: -
v_call: TRBV10-3
d_call: -
j_call: TRBJ2-3

cdr3_aa: CASSLGRAGGEQFF
cdr3_nt: TGCGCCAGCAGCTTGGGAAGGGCTGGAGGTGAGCAGTTCTTC
clone_size: -
v_call: TRBV5-1
d_call: -
j_call: TRBJ2-1

cdr3_aa: CARTSRDRANYGYTF
cdr3_nt: TGTGCCAGAACTTCCCGGGACAGAGCTAACTATGGCTACACCTTC
clone_size: -
v_call: TRBV27
d_call: TRBD1
j_call: TRBJ1-2